The 24 T cell receptor beta chains given below trace back to one sample, sequenced in a study of blood T cells in healthy people across ages. Next came a second PCR, run for about 6 to 12 cycles, which used a sample-barcoded 5' primer along with a J-beta primer mix. TCRdb redid the calling of the 5' RACE reads with MiXCR, one entry per CDR3 protein. The sample carries 800,000 to 950,000 distinct CDR3 sequences, around 48% recorded once. The sequenced sample was blood. The source of these receptors is a man aged 30 to 39 in good health.

The CDR3 protein is CASRFTQGNGYTF. As DNA, the CDR3 is TGTGCCAGCAGGTTCACCCAGGGGAATGGCTACACCTTC. V usage is TRBV6-5 and J usage is TRBJ1-2; D is possibly TRBD1 (6 bases). CDR1 and CDR2 from the germline V gene are MNHEY and SVGAGI. The V end lost 6 bases, the J end lost 6 bases, and 14 bases lay between the germline ends. CDR3 length equals 13 residues.

J is TRBJ1-6 and V is TRBV5-1; D unresolved. Trimming pared 1 base from V and 9 bases from J, leaving 17 bases between. Germline lookup yields CDR1 SGHRS and CDR2 YFSETQ. The CDR3 has 16 residues. CDR3 region: CASSLNAPGGGSPLHF. The CDR3 DNA reads TGCGCCAGCAGCTTGAACGCCCCAGGAGGCGGTTCACCCCTCCACTTT.

The genes are TRBV7-2 and TRBJ2-7; maybe TRBD2 (7 bases). Trimming took off 0 bases at V and 3 bases at J, with 12 bases between the two ends. Germline CDR1 SGHTA, CDR2 FQGNSA. CDR3 length equals 15 residues. The chain's CDR3 is CASSLARGANYEQYF. Written as DNA, the CDR3 is TGTGCCAGCAGCTTAGCACGGGGGGCAAACTACGAGCAGTACTTC.

This clonotype was seen a handful of times. The V and J genes are TRBV27 and TRBJ1-1; 7 positions agree with TRBD1. The ends lost 6 bases at V and 2 bases at J; junction bases unmatched: 12. Germline V gives CDR1 MNHEY, CDR2 SMNVEV (reference sequence). This CDR3 is built from 16 residues. The CDR3 sequence is CASRPQTGETNTEAFF. The CDR3 DNA reads as TGTGCCAGCAGGCCCCAAACAGGGGAAACTAACACTGAAGCTTTCTTT.

V usage is TRBV7-9 and J usage is TRBJ2-7, with TRBD2 as a possible D gene (5 bases). Germline V gives CDR1 SEHNR, CDR2 FQNEAQ (reference sequence). V dropped 4 bases and J dropped 7 bases, with 23 bases sitting between them. The CDR3 is made up of 16 amino acids. The CDR3 sequence is CASSSFLGAQNNEQYF. CDR3 DNA: TGTGCCAGCAGCTCTTTTTTGGGAGCCCAGAACAATGAGCAGTACTTC.

This clonotype was seen a single time. The V and J genes are TRBV5-1 and TRBJ1-2, with a tentative D call TRBD1 (6 bases). The germline V gene encodes CDR1 SGHRS and CDR2 YFSETQ. V was pared by 4 bases and J by 6 bases, with 16 bases between. The CDR3 sequence is 14 residues long. The CDR3: CASSRMGGANGYTF. The CDR3 nucleotides are TGCGCCAGCAGCCGGATGGGGGGCGCGAATGGCTACACCTTC. Together with reference TRBV5-1 and TRBJ1-2, the CDR3 gives the full variable domain: KAGVTQTPRYLIKTRGQQVTLSCSPISGHRSVSWYQQTPGQGLQFLFEYFSETQRNKGNFPGRFSGRQFSNSRSEMNVSTLELGDSALYLCASSRMGGANGYTFGSGTRLTVV.

This chain links TRBV10-3 with TRBJ1-1; 7 bases map to TRBD1. There are 15 residues in the CDR3. V trimming: 8 bases; J trimming: 1 base; junction bases outside the gene matches: 10. From germline, CDR1 is ENHRY and CDR2 SYGVKD. As DNA, the CDR3 is TGTGCCATCCAAAGATCACAGGGGCCGAACACTGAAGCTTTCTTT. It specifies CAIQRSQGPNTEAFF.

The gene calls are TRBV5-1 and TRBJ2-3; 7 bases map to TRBD1. The CDR3 spans 16 residues. V dropped 0 bases and J dropped 4; count of bases not matched to a gene: 8. The germline V gene encodes CDR1 SGHRS and CDR2 YFSETQ. The CDR3 sequence is CASSLDGTEGSDTQYF. The CDR3 DNA sequence: TGCGCCAGCAGCTTGGATGGGACAGAAGGGTCAGATACGCAGTATTTT.

This chain connects TRBV11-2 to TRBJ2-5; 7 nucleotides agree with TRBD2. J lost 3 bases, V lost 3 bases, and 7 bases had no gene match. The CDR3 length is 15 residues. CDR1 is SGHAT and CDR2 is FQNNGV in the germline V gene. In DNA, the CDR3 is TGTGCCAGCAGCTTCCACCCCGGACTAGAAGAGACCCAGTACTTC. Protein sequence: CASSFHPGLEETQYF.

This clonotype was observed a handful of times. This chain uses TRBV10-3 with TRBJ1-4; tentatively, D is TRBD1 (5 bases). CDR1 is ENHRY and CDR2 is SYGVKD in the germline V gene. Trimming took 5 bases from V and 8 from J, leaving 12 bases between them. CDR3 size: 13 residues. The CDR3 spells CAISREGVEKLFF. The CDR3 DNA follows: TGTGCCATCAGTCGGGAAGGGGTGGAAAAACTGTTTTTT.

This rearrangement joins TRBV20-1 to TRBJ2-5; 16 bases map to TRBD2. Trimming took 6 bases from V and 5 from J; bases not matched to a gene: 6. From germline, CDR1 is DFQATT and CDR2 SNEGSKA (reference sequence). The CDR3 totals 15 residues. CDR3 sequence reads: CSATGTSGGAETQYF. DNA of the CDR3: TGCAGTGCGACCGGGACTAGCGGGGGGGCGGAGACCCAGTACTTC.

Many counts were recorded for this clonotype. CDR3 bases: TGCAGCGTTGAACGAGCGGGTGGGACATATGGCTACACCTTC. It is translated as CSVERAGGTYGYTF. J is TRBJ1-2 and V is TRBV29-1; D is possibly TRBD1 (6 bases). The germline gives CDR1 SQVTM, CDR2 ANQGSEA. The CDR3 is made up of 14 amino acids. Trimming stripped 2 bases from V and 5 bases from J, with 15 bases between.

V gene TRBV2 combines with J gene TRBJ1-4; 9 bases are a match to TRBD1. Losses at the gene ends were 7 bases for V and 6 bases for J; bases not matched to a gene: 12. This CDR3 region has 16 residues. Germline assignment: CDR1 SNHLY and CDR2 FYNNEI. CDR3 protein: CASTETRDRVYEKLFF. In DNA, the CDR3 is TGTGCCAGCACCGAAACCAGGGACAGGGTTTATGAAAAACTGTTTTTT.

This clonotype appeared a few times. The chain joins TRBV27 to TRBJ2-1; D gene unclear. Between the trimmed V and J ends, which lost 7 bases and 7 bases, there was a span of 11 bases. Germline lookup yields CDR1 MNHEY and CDR2 SMNVEV (reference sequence). This CDR3 is 12 amino acids long. This chain's CDR3 is CASTTNRNEQFF. The CDR3 coding sequence is TGTGCCAGCACCACCAACCGTAATGAGCAGTTCTTC.

This chain connects TRBV12-3 or TRBV12-4 to TRBJ2-4; possible D gene TRBD1, 6 bases. The CDR3 covers 16 residues. V dropped 5 bases and J dropped 2 bases, with 16 bases sitting between them. The CDR3 reads CASSPAGTRSKNIQYF. DNA of the CDR3: TGTGCCAGCAGTCCTGCCGGGACACGTTCCAAAAACATTCAGTACTTC.

There are a few counts of this clonotype. The chain is built from TRBV9 and TRBJ2-1; TRBD2 matches 13 bases. This CDR3 has 16 amino acids. Germline CDR1 SGDLS, CDR2 YYNGEE. Trimming took 4 bases from V and 5 from J; bases not matched to a gene: 6. The CDR3 here is CASSLLGLAGHNEQFF. DNA for the CDR3: TGTGCCAGCAGCCTCCTGGGACTAGCGGGGCACAATGAGCAGTTCTTC.

This clonotype has more than one count but fewer than ten. Written as DNA, the CDR3 is TGTGCCAGCAGTTTCCCTCAAAGACAGGGCAATGAGCAGTTCTTC. This codes for CASSFPQRQGNEQFF. The rearrangement links TRBV5-6 to TRBJ2-1, with 7 nucleotides matching TRBD1. The CDR3 has 15 residues. Trimming took 5 bases from V and 6 from J; bases not matched to a gene: 11. Germline lookup yields CDR1 SGHDT and CDR2 YYEEEE. The full variable domain, completed using reference TRBV5-6 and TRBJ2-1, is DAGVTQSPTHLIKTRGQQVTLRCSPKSGHDTVSWYQQALGQGPQFIFQYYEEEERQRGNFPDRFSGHQFPNYSSELNVNALLLGDSALYLCASSFPQRQGNEQFFGPGTRLTVL.

The chain employs TRBV7-8 and TRBJ2-3, with D possibly matching TRBD1 (6 bases). CDR1 and CDR2 from the germline V gene are SGHVS and FQNEAQ. Trimming removed 5 bases from V and 4 bases from J, with 22 bases in between. CDR3 length: 17 residues. CDR3 residues: CASSTGWGPLLADTQYF. The CDR3 nucleotides are TGTGCCAGCAGCACAGGGTGGGGTCCCTTGTTGGCAGATACGCAGTATTTT.

This clonotype was counted a single time. The rearrangement uses TRBV7-9 and TRBJ2-3; tentatively, D is TRBD1 (6 bases). The CDR3 covers 14 residues. V shed 8 bases and J shed 6 bases, with 18 bases lying between them. From germline, CDR1 is SEHNR and CDR2 FQNEAQ (reference sequence). The CDR3 is CASYRQGQTDTQYF. Written as DNA, the CDR3 is TGTGCCAGCTATCGGCAGGGACAAACGGATACGCAGTATTTT.

This clonotype showed up just a few times. V and J are TRBV6-1 and TRBJ2-2, with a possible D match to TRBD1 (5 bases). Deletions cut 6 bases from V and 0 bases from J, with 11 bases between. CDR3 length: 15 amino acids. CDR1 is MNHNS, CDR2 SASEGT, per germline. The CDR3 region has the DNA TGTGCCAGCAGCAAAGGGGTTCCGAACACCGGGGAGCTGTTTTTT. Protein: CASSKGVPNTGELFF.

The chain is built from TRBV3-1 and TRBJ2-7, with TRBD1 matching 7 bases. The CDR3 runs 12 residues. The V gene's germline CDR1 is LGHDT and CDR2 YNNKEL (reference sequence). V lost 2 bases to trimming and J lost 7 bases; unmatched junction nucleotides: 2. The CDR3 DNA follows: TGTGCCAGCAGCCAATCACAGGGGGAGCAGTACTTC. Its protein product is CASSQSQGEQYF.

This chain joins TRBV6-5 and TRBJ2-7; 7 nucleotides agree with TRBD1. After removal of 9 bases from V and 3 bases from J, the junction contained 11 bases not matched to a gene. The CDR3 has 14 residues. CDR1 is MNHEY and CDR2 is SVGAGI in the germline V gene. The chain's CDR3 is CARRRLSGGYEQYF. The CDR3 DNA follows: TGTGCCAGACGCCGGCTCTCAGGGGGCTACGAGCAGTACTTC.

Only a few counts were recorded for this clonotype. The CDR3 region has the DNA TGTGCCAGCAGCCAAGAACTGGCTAGCGATTCCTACGAGCAGTACTTC. It encodes CASSQELASDSYEQYF. The chain joins TRBV4-2 to TRBJ2-7; TRBD2 might be the D (6 bases). Germline-derived CDR1 and CDR2 are LGHNA and YNFKEQ. Deletions cut 0 bases from V and 1 base from J, with 13 bases between. The CDR3 loop spans 16 amino acids.

The sample holds one count of this clonotype. Possible read error: a much larger clone is one base away. This chain links TRBV20-1 with TRBJ2-1, with D hard to call. Germline V CDR1 and CDR2: DFQATT, SNEGSKA (reference sequence). CDR3 length: 12 amino acids. V was trimmed by 1 base and J by 5 bases, leaving 6 bases between them. DNA for the CDR3: TGCAGTGCTAGAGTGCAGGACAATGAGCAGTTCTTC. Translation gives CSARVQDNEQFF.